The 27 T cell receptor beta chains reported below all come from one sample, sequenced in a study of control samples from healthy donors and cancer patients. TCRdb's table, derived via immunoSEQ multiplex PCR, lists solely in-frame clones and lacks some. The table records 100,000 or so clones, about 89% of them present only once. Sequences were obtained from blood. The receptors derive from a woman in her twenties or thirties in good health.

The gene calls are TRBV15 and TRBJ1-4, with 8 bases lining up with TRBD1. In germline, CDR1 is LNHNV, CDR2 YYDKDF (reference sequence). The CDR3 consists of 12 residues. The trim removed 7 bases at V and 8 bases at J, leaving 3 bases unmatched. The CDR3 DNA reads as TGTGCCACCAACAGGGGGGGGGAAAAACTGTTTTTT. This translates into CATNRGGEKLFF.

The rearrangement uses TRBV11-3 and TRBJ2-1; 8 bases line up with TRBD1. J gave up 8 bases and V 5 bases, and 5 bases lay outside the gene matches. This CDR3 is 13 amino acids long. Germline V gene lookup returns CDR1 SGHNT and CDR2 YENEEA. The DNA for the CDR3 is TGTGCCAGCAGCGAATACAGGGGGGATGAGCAGTTCTTC. It encodes CASSEYRGDEQFF.

The gene calls are TRBV9 and TRBJ1-5, with 9 bases matching TRBD1. The V and J ends lost 3 bases and 4 bases, in that order; junction bases with no gene match: 2. The CDR3 has 14 residues. In germline, CDR1 is SGDLS, CDR2 YYNGEE. CDR3 residues: CASSAGTGNQPQHF. CDR3 bases: TGTGCCAGCAGCGCGGGGACAGGGAATCAGCCCCAGCATTTT.

This chain uses TRBV6-5 with TRBJ2-3; 7 nucleotides line up with TRBD1. The CDR3 extends over 13 amino acids. The V gene end was trimmed by 8 bases and the J gene end by 1 base; junction bases not matched to a gene: 3. In germline, CDR1 is MNHEY, CDR2 SVGAGI. CDR3 region: CASGQVGTDTQYF. For the CDR3, the DNA is TGTGCCAGCGGACAGGTCGGCACAGATACGCAGTATTTT.

This rearrangement joins TRBV4-1 to TRBJ1-2; D might be TRBD1 (5 bases). Germline V gives CDR1 MGHRA, CDR2 YSYEKL. V lost 4 bases, J lost 7 bases, and 19 bases lay in between. This CDR3 contains 15 residues. CDR3 residues: CASSLESGLGGGYTF. Here the CDR3 DNA reads TGCGCCAGCAGCCTAGAATCCGGATTGGGGGGTGGCTACACCTTC.

The chain uses TRBV5-1 and TRBJ2-1, with D possibly TRBD2 on 7 matching bases. V dropped 2 bases and J dropped 2 bases, with 14 bases sitting between them. The CDR3 is 16 residues long. In germline, CDR1 is SGHRS, CDR2 YFSETQ. For the CDR3, the DNA is TGCGCCAGCAGCTTAGGGGGGACTAATACCTACAATGAGCAGTTCTTC. Translation gives CASSLGGTNTYNEQFF.

This sequence joins TRBV6-5 and TRBJ1-2; maybe TRBD1 (6 bases). Trimming stripped 4 bases from V and 6 bases from J, with 15 bases between. The CDR3 has 14 residues. Germline V gives CDR1 MNHEY, CDR2 SVGAGI. The CDR3 nucleotides read TGTGCCAGCAGTTTTGTAAAGGGGGTCGATGGCTACACCTTC. This gives the protein CASSFVKGVDGYTF.

The rearrangement joins TRBV24-1 to TRBJ1-5; tentative D call: TRBD1 (6 bases). Trimming pared 3 bases from V and 6 bases from J, leaving 14 bases between. The length of the CDR3 is 15 residues. The germline gives CDR1 KGHDR, CDR2 SFDVKD. CDR3 in DNA: TGTGCCACCAGTGATCCGGGGGGCGCGGGTCAGCCCCAGCATTTT. The encoded protein is CATSDPGGAGQPQHF.

The chain combines TRBV5-1 with TRBJ1-2, with TRBD1 as a possible D gene (6 bases). The CDR3 is 13 residues long. V was trimmed by 0 bases and J by 7 bases, leaving 10 bases between them. Germline V gives CDR1 SGHRS, CDR2 YFSETQ. CDR3 protein: CASSLAGGFGYTF. In nucleotides, the CDR3 is TGCGCCAGCAGCTTGGCCGGGGGCTTTGGCTACACCTTC.

CDR3 coding DNA: TGCGCCAGCAGCCAGGGGACATCGAACACTGAAGCTTTCTTT. Amino acid sequence: CASSQGTSNTEAFF. The rearrangement joins TRBV4-1 to TRBJ1-1, with a weak D call TRBD1 (6 bases). The CDR3 contains 14 residues. The germline gives CDR1 MGHRA, CDR2 YSYEKL. The V end was cut by 3 bases, the J end by 1 base, with 9 bases between.

This chain links TRBV7-8 with TRBJ2-7; 9 bases agree with TRBD2. The CDR3 consists of 15 residues. Germline CDR1 is SGHVS and CDR2 is FQNEAQ. J lost 6 bases, V lost 5 bases, and 11 bases had no gene match. The CDR3 region has the DNA TGTGCCAGCAGCCATTCAACTAGCGGGCCTCGCGAGCAGTACTTC. Amino acids: CASSHSTSGPREQYF. Variable domain in full (rest from reference TRBV7-8 and TRBJ2-7): GAGVSQSPRYKVAKRGQDVALRCDPISGHVSLFWYQQALGQGPEFLTYFQNEAQLDKSGLPSDRFFAERPEGSVSTLKIQRTQQEDSAVYLCASSHSTSGPREQYFGPGTRLTVT.

The genes are TRBV28 and TRBJ1-3; the D is unclear. This CDR3 has 18 residues. Trimming removed 5 bases from V and 0 bases from J, with 20 bases in between. Germline V CDR1 and CDR2: MDHEN, SYDVKM. CDR3 loop: CASSPAQSIGSSGNTIYF. The CDR3 DNA reads as TGTGCCAGCAGTCCCGCCCAAAGTATAGGATCCTCTGGAAACACCATATATTTT.

The chain employs TRBV27 and TRBJ1-6; D is ambiguous. Trimming took 6 bases from V and 2 from J, leaving 14 bases between them. CDR1 is MNHEY, CDR2 SMNVEV, per germline (reference sequence). CDR3 size: 16 residues. The CDR3 here is CASSRLSGAYNSPLHF. CDR3 coding DNA: TGTGCCAGCAGCCGGCTTTCGGGAGCCTATAATTCACCCCTCCACTTT.

The chain employs TRBV5-4 and TRBJ1-4; tentatively, D is TRBD1 (5 bases). Germline V gene data show CDR1 as SGHNT and CDR2 as YYREEE (reference sequence). The CDR3 is 13 residues long. Trimming removed 3 bases at V and 6 bases at J, with 9 bases between. CDR3 DNA sequence: TGTGCCAGCAGCTCGCAGGGTCATGAAAAACTGTTTTTT. Its protein product is CASSSQGHEKLFF.

V and J are TRBV7-9 and TRBJ1-2; D possibly corresponds to TRBD1 (6 bases). The CDR3 is 15 residues long. The germline gives CDR1 SEHNR, CDR2 FQNEAQ (reference sequence). V lost 5 bases to trimming and J lost 3 bases, with 16 bases between them. DNA for the CDR3: TGTGCCAGCAGCCCAGAGGTGAGGGGGGACTATGGCTACACCTTC. Translating it yields CASSPEVRGDYGYTF.

The chain is built from TRBV3-1 (or the pseudogene TRBV3-2) and TRBJ1-5; D possibly corresponds to TRBD1 (6 bases). The germline CDR1 and CDR2 sequences are LGHDT and YNNKEL (reference sequence). V was trimmed by 5 bases and J by 2 bases, leaving 16 bases between them. The CDR3 contains 16 residues. DNA of the CDR3: TGTGCCAGCAGCAAAGGTGGCAGGGGAGGCAATCAGCCCCAGCATTTT. It yields the protein CASSKGGRGGNQPQHF.

The chain recombines TRBV6-5 with TRBJ2-7; D is unresolved. The CDR3 extends over 11 amino acids. V dropped 6 bases and J dropped 2 bases, with 5 bases sitting between them. Germline V gives CDR1 MNHEY, CDR2 SVGAGI. CDR3 residues: CASRGTYEQYF. CDR3 in DNA: TGTGCCAGCAGAGGAACCTACGAGCAGTACTTC.

This chain joins TRBV27 and TRBJ1-4; D is possibly TRBD1 (5 bases). The CDR3 has 16 amino acids. V was cut by 3 bases and J by 0 bases, with 11 bases left in between. Germline-derived CDR1 and CDR2 are MNHEY and SMNVEV (reference sequence). The CDR3 coding sequence is TGTGCCAGCAGTTTTTCCTGGGGGGCAACTAATGAAAAACTGTTTTTT. Its protein product is CASSFSWGATNEKLFF.

This chain connects TRBV29-1 to TRBJ1-1; a weak D match, TRBD1 (5 bases). Trimming shortened V by 4 bases and J by 1 base, and 25 bases separated the two germline ends. The V gene's germline CDR1 is SQVTM and CDR2 ANQGSEA. CDR3 size: 18 residues. The CDR3 protein is CSVVLERKAWGGNTEAFF. The CDR3 region has the DNA TGCAGCGTTGTTTTGGAACGAAAAGCGTGGGGGGGGAACACTGAAGCTTTCTTT.

The chain links TRBV6-5 to TRBJ1-1; D possibly corresponds to TRBD1 (5 bases). Trimming stripped 4 bases from V and 6 bases from J, with 15 bases between. Looked up from germline, CDR1 is MNHEY and CDR2 is SVGAGI. The CDR3 covers 14 residues. Here the CDR3 DNA reads TGTGCCAGCAGTTGGGACCCATTAATCCCTGAAGCTTTCTTT. Translation: CASSWDPLIPEAFF.

V usage is TRBV19 and J usage is TRBJ1-2, with D perhaps TRBD1 (5 bases). From germline, CDR1 is LNHDA and CDR2 SQIVND (reference sequence). The ends were cut back, 1 base at V and 4 bases at J, with 10 bases in the middle. The CDR3 consists of 14 residues. Here the CDR3 reads CASSIVRGGYGYTF. The CDR3 coding sequence is TGTGCCAGTAGTATAGTACGGGGCGGCTATGGCTACACCTTC.

The chain recombines TRBV11-2 with TRBJ1-6; a possible D gene is TRBD1 (5 bases). Trimming stripped 5 bases from V and 7 bases from J, with 24 bases between. The CDR3 is 18 residues long. The germline CDR1 and CDR2 sequences are SGHAT and FQNNGV. Here the CDR3 reads CASSSTPTLYGGNSPLHF. The CDR3 nucleotides read TGTGCCAGCAGCAGCACACCCACCCTATACGGGGGGAATTCACCCCTCCACTTT.

The chain couples TRBV7-9 to TRBJ2-2; 8 positions agree with TRBD2. The CDR3 is 18 amino acids. V lost 4 bases to trimming and J lost 3 bases; unmatched junction nucleotides: 13. Germline V gene sequence: CDR1 SEHNR, CDR2 FQNEAQ (reference sequence). The CDR3 DNA is TGTGCCAGCAGCTCTAAACCGAATAGCGGGAAGGACACCGGGGAGCTGTTTTTT. Amino acids: CASSSKPNSGKDTGELFF.

This clone turned up a few times. V gene TRBV7-9 combines with J gene TRBJ1-2; tentative D call: TRBD1 (5 bases). V lost 3 bases and J lost 7, with 12 bases in between. CDR3 length: 13 amino acids. CDR1 is SEHNR, CDR2 FQNEAQ, per germline (reference sequence). As DNA, the CDR3 is TGTGCCAGCAGCTTCTCTGGGGCTGGTGGCTACACCTTC. Amino acid sequence: CASSFSGAGGYTF.

This clone was observed a handful of times. The chain couples TRBV27 to TRBJ2-1; 9 nucleotides align to TRBD2. The germline gives CDR1 MNHEY, CDR2 SMNVEV (reference sequence). This CDR3 spans 14 amino acids. Trimming at V came to 9 bases and at J to 9 bases, leaving 12 bases not matched to a gene. In DNA form, the CDR3 reads TGTGCCAGTTGGCCCCAGCGGGGGGTAGGTGAGCAGTTCTTC. This encodes CASWPQRGVGEQFF.

The chain links TRBV10-2 to TRBJ2-3, with D unclear. The CDR3 covers 14 residues. The germline gives CDR1 WSHSY, CDR2 SAAADI. Trimming stripped 8 bases from V and 0 bases from J, with 12 bases between. The CDR3 DNA reads as TGCGCCAGCCGACTGCCCCCGAGCACAGATACGCAGTATTTT. Translating gives CASRLPPSTDTQYF.

The rearrangement uses TRBV18 and TRBJ2-7, with D possibly being TRBD1 or TRBD2 (5 bases each). V gave up 3 bases and J gave up 7 bases, with 13 bases separating them. Per the germline V gene, CDR1 is KGHSH and CDR2 is LQKENI. The CDR3 is 13 residues long. DNA for the CDR3: TGTGCCAGCTCACCCCGGAGAGAGGGGGAGCAGTACTTC. This sequence encodes CASSPRREGEQYF.